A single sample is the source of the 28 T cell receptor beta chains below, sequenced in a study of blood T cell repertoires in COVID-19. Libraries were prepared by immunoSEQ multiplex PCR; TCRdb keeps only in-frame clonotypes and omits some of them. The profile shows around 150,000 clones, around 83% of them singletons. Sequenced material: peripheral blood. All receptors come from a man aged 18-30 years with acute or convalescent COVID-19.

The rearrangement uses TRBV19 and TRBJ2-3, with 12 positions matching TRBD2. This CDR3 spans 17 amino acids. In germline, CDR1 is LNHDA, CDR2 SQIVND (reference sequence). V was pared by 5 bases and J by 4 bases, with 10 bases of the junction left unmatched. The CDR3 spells CASSSLLLAGGPDTQYF. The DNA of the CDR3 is TGTGCCAGTAGTTCCTTACTACTAGCGGGGGGACCAGATACGCAGTATTTT.

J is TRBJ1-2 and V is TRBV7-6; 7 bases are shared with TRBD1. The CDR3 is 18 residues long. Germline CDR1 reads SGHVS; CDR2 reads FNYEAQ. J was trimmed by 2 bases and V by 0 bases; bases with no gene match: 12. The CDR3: CASSLAAGGSQTNYGYTF. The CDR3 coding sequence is TGTGCCAGCAGCTTAGCGGCAGGGGGGAGCCAAACGAACTATGGCTACACCTTC.

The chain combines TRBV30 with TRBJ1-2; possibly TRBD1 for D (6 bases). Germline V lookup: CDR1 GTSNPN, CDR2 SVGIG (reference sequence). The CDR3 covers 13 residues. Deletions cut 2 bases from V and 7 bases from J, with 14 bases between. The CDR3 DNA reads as TGTGCCTGGAGTAGGGGGGGTTTGGTTGGCTACACCTTC. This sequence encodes CAWSRGGLVGYTF.

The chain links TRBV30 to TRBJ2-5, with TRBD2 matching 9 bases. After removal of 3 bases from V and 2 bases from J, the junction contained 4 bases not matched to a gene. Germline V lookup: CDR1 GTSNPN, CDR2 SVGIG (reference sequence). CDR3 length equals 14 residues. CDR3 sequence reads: CAWRRGGFQETQYF. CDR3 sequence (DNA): TGTGCCTGGAGGCGGGGGGGGTTTCAAGAGACCCAGTACTTC. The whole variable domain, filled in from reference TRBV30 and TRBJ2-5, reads SQTIHQWPATLVQPVGSPLSLECTVEGTSNPNLYWYRQAAGRGLQLLFYSVGIGQISSEVPQNLSASRPQDRQFILSSKKLLLSDSGFYLCAWRRGGFQETQYFGPGTRLLVL.

The CDR3 reads CASRETGSGANVLTF. The CDR3 region has the DNA TGTGCCAGCAGAGAGACAGGCTCTGGGGCCAACGTCCTGACTTTC. The rearrangement uses TRBV28 and TRBJ2-6; the D gene is possibly TRBD1 (6 bases). The CDR3 is made up of 15 amino acids. Germline CDR1 MDHEN, CDR2 SYDVKM. V was shortened by 6 bases and J by 0 bases, with 9 bases between the two germline ends.

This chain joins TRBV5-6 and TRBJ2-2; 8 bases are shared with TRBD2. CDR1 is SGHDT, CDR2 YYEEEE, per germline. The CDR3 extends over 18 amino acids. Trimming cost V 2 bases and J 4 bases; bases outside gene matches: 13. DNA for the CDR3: TGTGCCAGCAGCTTCTTATTTCGAGCGGGGGATCTCACCGGGGAGCTGTTTTTT. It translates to CASSFLFRAGDLTGELFF.

The CDR3 spells CASSFDKGLDTIYF. Here the CDR3 DNA reads TGTGCCAGCAGCTTCGACAAGGGGCTGGACACCATATATTTT. The chain links TRBV5-4 to TRBJ1-3; perhaps TRBD1 as D (5 bases). The V gene's germline CDR1 is SGHNT and CDR2 YYREEE (reference sequence). Trimming left V 2 bases short and J 8 bases short, with 14 bases between. The CDR3 loop spans 14 amino acids.

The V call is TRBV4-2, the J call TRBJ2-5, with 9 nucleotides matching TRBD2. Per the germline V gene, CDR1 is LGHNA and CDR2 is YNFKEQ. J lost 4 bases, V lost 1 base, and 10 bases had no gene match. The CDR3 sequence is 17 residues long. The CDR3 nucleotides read TGTGCCAGCAGCCAAGGCTGGGCGGGGGGGCTTGGAGAGACCCAGTACTTC. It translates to CASSQGWAGGLGETQYF.

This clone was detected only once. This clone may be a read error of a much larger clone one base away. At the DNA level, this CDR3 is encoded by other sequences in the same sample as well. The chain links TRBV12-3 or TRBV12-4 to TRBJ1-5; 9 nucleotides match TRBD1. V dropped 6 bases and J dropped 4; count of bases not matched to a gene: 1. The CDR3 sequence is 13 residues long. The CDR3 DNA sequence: TGTGCCAGCAGAGGACAGGGGAATCAGCCCCAGCATTTT. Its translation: CASRGQGNQPQHF.

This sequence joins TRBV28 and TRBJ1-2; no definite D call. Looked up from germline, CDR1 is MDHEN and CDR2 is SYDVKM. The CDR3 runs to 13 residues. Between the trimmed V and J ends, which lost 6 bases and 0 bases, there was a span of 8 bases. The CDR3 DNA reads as TGTGCCAGCAGCCCTAGAGCTAACTATGGCTACACCTTC. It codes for CASSPRANYGYTF.

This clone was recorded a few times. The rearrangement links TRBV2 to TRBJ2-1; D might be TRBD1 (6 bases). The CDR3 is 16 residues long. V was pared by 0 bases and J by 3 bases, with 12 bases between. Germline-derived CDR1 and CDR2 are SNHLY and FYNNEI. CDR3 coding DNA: TGTGCCAGCAGTGAAGCCTGGACAGAGTACTACAATGAGCAGTTCTTC. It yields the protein CASSEAWTEYYNEQFF.

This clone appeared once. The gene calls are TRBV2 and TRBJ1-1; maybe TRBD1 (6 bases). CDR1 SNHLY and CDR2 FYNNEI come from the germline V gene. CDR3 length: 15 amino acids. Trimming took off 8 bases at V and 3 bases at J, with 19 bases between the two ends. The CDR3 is CASRLRGGTDTEAFF. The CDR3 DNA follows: TGTGCCAGCCGTCTCCGAGGGGGAACGGACACTGAAGCTTTCTTT.

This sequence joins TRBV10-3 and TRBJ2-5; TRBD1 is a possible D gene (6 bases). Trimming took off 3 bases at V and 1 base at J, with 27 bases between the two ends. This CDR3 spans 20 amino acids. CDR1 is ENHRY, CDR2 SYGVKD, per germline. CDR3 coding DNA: TGTGCCATCAGTGATTGGAAAATACGACCGACAGGTTCTGCCCAAGAGACCCAGTACTTC. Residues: CAISDWKIRPTGSAQETQYF.

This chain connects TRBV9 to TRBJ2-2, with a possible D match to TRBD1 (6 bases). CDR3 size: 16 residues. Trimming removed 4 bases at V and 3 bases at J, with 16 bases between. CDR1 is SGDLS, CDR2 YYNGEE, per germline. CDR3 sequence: CASSPQGVPDTGELFF. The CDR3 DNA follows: TGTGCCAGCAGCCCACAGGGTGTCCCCGACACCGGGGAGCTGTTTTTT.

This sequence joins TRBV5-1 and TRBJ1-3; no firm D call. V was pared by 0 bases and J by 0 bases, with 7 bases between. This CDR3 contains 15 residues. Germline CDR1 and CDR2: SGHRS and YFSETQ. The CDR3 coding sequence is TGCGCCAGCAGCTTGGCCGGAGACTCTGGAAACACCATATATTTT. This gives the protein CASSLAGDSGNTIYF.

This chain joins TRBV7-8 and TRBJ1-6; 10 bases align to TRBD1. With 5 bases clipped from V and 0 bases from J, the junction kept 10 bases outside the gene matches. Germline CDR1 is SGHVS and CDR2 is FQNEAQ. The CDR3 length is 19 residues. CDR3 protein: CASSPRDRGRSSYNSPLHF. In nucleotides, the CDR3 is TGTGCCAGCAGCCCCCGGGACAGGGGACGGAGCTCCTATAATTCACCCCTCCACTTT. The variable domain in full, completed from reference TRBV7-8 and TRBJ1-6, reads GAGVSQSPRYKVAKRGQDVALRCDPISGHVSLFWYQQALGQGPEFLTYFQNEAQLDKSGLPSDRFFAERPEGSVSTLKIQRTQQEDSAVYLCASSPRDRGRSSYNSPLHFGNGTRLTVT.

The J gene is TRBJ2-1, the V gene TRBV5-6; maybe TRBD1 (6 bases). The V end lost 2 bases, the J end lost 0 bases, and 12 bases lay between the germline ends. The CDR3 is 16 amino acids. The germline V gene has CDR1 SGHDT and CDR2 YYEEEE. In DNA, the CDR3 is TGTGCCAGCAGCTTTGGGGGCGTGAGCTCCTACAATGAGCAGTTCTTC. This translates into CASSFGGVSSYNEQFF.

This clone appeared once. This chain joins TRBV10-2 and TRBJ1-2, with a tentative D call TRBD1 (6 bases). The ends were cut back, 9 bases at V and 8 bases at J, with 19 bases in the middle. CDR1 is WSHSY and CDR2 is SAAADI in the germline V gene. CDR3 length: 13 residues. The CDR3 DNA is TGCGCCAGTTACCACAGGGATGTGCGGGGCTACACCTTC. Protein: CASYHRDVRGYTF.

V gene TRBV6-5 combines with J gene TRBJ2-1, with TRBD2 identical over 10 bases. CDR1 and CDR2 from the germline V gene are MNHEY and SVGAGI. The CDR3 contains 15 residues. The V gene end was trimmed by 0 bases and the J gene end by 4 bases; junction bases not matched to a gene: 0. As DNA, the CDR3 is TGTGCCAGCAGTTACTCAGCGGGGGGGTACAATGAGCAGTTCTTC. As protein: CASSYSAGGYNEQFF.

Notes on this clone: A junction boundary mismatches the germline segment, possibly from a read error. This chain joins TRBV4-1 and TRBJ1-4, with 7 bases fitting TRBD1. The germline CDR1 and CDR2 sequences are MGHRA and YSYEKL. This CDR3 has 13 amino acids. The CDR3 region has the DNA TGCGCCAGCAGCCTCCAGGGGGGAGAAAGACTGTTTTTT. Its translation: CASSLQGGERLFF.

The chain's CDR3 is CASSLQGAKNIQYF. DNA for the CDR3: TGTGCCAGCAGCCTACAGGGGGCCAAAAACATTCAGTACTTC. The chain has TRBV7-9 and TRBJ2-4; 7 bases are shared with TRBD1. Germline CDR1 is SEHNR and CDR2 is FQNEAQ (reference sequence). CDR3 size: 14 residues. V shed 5 bases, J shed 1 base, and the junction held 2 bases outside the gene matches.

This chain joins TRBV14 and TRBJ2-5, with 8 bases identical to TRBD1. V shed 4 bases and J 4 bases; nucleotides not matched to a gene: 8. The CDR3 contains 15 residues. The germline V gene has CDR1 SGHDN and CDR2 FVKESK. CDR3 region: CASSPLGQGGETQYF. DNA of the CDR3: TGTGCCAGCAGCCCCCTAGGACAGGGTGGAGAGACCCAGTACTTC. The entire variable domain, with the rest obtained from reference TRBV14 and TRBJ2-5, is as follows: EAGVTQFPSHSVIEKGQTVTLRCDPISGHDNLYWYRRVMGKEIKFLLHFVKESKQDESGMPNNRFLAERTGGTYSTLKVQPAELEDSGVYFCASSPLGQGGETQYFGPGTRLLVL.

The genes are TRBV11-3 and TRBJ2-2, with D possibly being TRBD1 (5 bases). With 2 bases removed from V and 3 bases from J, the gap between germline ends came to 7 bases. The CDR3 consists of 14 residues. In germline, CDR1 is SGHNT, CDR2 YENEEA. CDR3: CASSLQGDTGELFF. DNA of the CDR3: TGTGCCAGCAGCTTACAGGGCGACACCGGGGAGCTGTTTTTT.

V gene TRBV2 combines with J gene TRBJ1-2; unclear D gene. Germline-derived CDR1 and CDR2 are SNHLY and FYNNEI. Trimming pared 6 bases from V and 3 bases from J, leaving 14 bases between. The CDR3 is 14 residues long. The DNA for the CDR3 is TGTGCCAGCAGCTACGGGATTGGGGACTATGGCTACACCTTC. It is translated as CASSYGIGDYGYTF.

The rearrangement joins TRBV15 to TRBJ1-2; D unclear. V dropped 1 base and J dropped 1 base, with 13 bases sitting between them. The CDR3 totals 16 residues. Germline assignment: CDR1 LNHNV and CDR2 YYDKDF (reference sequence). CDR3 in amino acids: CATSRASSRVNYGYTF. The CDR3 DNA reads TGTGCCACCAGCAGAGCTAGCTCTAGGGTTAACTATGGCTACACCTTC.

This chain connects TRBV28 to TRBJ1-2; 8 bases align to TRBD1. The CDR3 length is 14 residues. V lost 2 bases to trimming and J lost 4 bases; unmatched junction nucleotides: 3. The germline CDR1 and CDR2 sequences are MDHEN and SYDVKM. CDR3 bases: TGTGCCAGCAGTTTAGGGCAGGGGGCCTATGGCTACACCTTC. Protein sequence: CASSLGQGAYGYTF.

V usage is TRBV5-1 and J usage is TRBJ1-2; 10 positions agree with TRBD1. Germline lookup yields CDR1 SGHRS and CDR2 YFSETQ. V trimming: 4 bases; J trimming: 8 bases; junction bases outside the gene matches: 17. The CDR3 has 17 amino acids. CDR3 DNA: TGCGCCAGCAGCCCGAGGGCGACAGGGGGCCTGGTCCGGGGCTACACCTTC. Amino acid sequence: CASSPRATGGLVRGYTF.

The DNA for the CDR3 is TGTGCCAGCAGGACTAGCGGGTCCTATGAGCAGTTCTTC. Encoded protein: CASRTSGSYEQFF. The rearrangement joins TRBV12-3 or TRBV12-4 to TRBJ2-1, with 10 bases aligning to TRBD2. The CDR3 runs 13 residues. The ends lost 6 bases at V and 8 bases at J; junction bases unmatched: 4.